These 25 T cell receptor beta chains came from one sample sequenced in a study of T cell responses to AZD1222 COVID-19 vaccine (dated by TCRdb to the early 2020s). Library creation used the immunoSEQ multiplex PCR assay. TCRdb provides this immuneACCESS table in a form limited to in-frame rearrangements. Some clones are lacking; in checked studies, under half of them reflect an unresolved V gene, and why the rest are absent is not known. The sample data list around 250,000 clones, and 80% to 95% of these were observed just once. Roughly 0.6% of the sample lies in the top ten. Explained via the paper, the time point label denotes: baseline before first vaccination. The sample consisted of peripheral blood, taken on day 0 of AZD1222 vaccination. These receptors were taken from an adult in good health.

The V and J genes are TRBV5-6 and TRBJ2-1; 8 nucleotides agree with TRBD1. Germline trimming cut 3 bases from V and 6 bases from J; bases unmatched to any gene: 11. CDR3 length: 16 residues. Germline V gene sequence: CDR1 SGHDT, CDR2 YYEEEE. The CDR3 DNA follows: TGTGCCAGCAGCTACGACAGGGGAGAACTAATCAATGAGCAGTTCTTC. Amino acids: CASSYDRGELINEQFF.

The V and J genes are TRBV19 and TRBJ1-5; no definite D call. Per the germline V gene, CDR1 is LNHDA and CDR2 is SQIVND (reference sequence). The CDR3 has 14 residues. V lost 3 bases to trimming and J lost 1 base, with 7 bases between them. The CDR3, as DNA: TGTGCCAGTAGTATGGTACAGAGCAATCAGCCCCAGCATTTT. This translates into CASSMVQSNQPQHF.

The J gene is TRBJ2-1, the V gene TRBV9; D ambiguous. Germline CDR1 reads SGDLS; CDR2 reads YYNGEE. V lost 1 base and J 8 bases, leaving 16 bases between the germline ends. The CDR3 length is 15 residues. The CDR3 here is CASSVSSTAGHEQFF. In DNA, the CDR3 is TGTGCCAGCAGCGTATCATCCACCGCAGGCCATGAGCAGTTCTTC.

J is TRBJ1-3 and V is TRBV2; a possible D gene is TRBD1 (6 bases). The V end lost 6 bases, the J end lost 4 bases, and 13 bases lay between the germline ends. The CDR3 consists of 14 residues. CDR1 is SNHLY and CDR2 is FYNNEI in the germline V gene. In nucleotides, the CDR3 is TGTGCCAGCAGAACCGGGGGCTTGGGAAACACCATATATTTT. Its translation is CASRTGGLGNTIYF.

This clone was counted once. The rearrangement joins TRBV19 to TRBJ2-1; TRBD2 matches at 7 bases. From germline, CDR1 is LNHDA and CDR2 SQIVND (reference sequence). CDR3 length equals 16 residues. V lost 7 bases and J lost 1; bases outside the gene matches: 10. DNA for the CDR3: TGTGCCAGTAAAGGTACGGGGAGGGCGTCCTACAATGAGCAGTTCTTC. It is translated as CASKGTGRASYNEQFF.

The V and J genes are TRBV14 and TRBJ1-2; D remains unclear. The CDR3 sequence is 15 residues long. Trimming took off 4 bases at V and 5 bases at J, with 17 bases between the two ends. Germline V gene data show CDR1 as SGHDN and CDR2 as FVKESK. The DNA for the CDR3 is TGTGCCAGCAGCCCCGTTCCGGGTTCCCGTTATGGCTACACCTTC. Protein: CASSPVPGSRYGYTF.

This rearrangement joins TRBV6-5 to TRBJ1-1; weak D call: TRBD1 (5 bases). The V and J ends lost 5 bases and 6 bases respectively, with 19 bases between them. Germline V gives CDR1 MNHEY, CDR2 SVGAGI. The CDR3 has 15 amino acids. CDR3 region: CASSKLGALSAEAFF. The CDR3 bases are TGTGCCAGCAGTAAGCTTGGGGCCCTTAGTGCTGAAGCTTTCTTT.

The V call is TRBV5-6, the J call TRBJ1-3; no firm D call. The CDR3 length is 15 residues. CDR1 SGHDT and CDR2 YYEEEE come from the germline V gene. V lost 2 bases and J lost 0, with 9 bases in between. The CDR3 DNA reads TGTGCCAGCAGCTTCGTCAGTCACTCTGGAAACACCATATATTTT. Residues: CASSFVSHSGNTIYF.

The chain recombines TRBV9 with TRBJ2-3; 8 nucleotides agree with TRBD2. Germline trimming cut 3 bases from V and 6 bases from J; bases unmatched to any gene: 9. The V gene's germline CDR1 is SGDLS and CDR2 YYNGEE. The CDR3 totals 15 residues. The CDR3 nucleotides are TGTGCCAGCAGCGGGCCCGGGGGGGCAGACGATACGCAGTATTTT. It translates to CASSGPGGADDTQYF.

The DNA for the CDR3 is TGTGCCAGCAGCCGGGGGGTCACCGGGGAGCTGTTTTTT. It is translated as CASSRGVTGELFF. The chain uses TRBV5-4 and TRBJ2-2; 7 bases are a match to TRBD2. The CDR3 is 13 residues long. Trimming removed 4 bases from V and 4 bases from J; junction bases left unmatched: 1. The germline CDR1 and CDR2 sequences are SGHNT and YYREEE (reference sequence). Full variable domain (rest looked up from reference TRBV5-4 and TRBJ2-2): ETGVTQSPTHLIKTRGQQVTLRCSSQSGHNTVSWYQQALGQGPQFIFQYYREEENGRGNFPPRFSGLQFPNYSSELNVNALELDDSALYLCASSRGVTGELFFGEGSRLTVL.

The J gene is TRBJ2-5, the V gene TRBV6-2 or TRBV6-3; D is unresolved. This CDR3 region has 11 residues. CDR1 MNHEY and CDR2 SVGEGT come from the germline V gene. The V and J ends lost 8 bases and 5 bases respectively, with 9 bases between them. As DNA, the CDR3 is TGTGCCAGCGGCCAAGGGGAGACCCAGTACTTC. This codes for CASGQGETQYF.

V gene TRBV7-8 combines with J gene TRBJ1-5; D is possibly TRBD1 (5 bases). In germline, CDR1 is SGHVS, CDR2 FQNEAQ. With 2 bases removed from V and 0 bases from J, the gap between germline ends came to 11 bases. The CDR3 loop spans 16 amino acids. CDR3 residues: CASSLRGDSSNQPQHF. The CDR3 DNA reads TGTGCCAGCAGCTTAAGGGGCGACAGTAGCAATCAGCCCCAGCATTTT.

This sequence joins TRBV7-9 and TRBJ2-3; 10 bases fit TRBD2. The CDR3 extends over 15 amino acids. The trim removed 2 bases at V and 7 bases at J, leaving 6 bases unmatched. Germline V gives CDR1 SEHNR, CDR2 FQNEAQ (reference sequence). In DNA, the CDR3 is TGTGCCAGCAGCTTAACGAGCGGGAGGGCCAATACGCAGTATTTT. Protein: CASSLTSGRANTQYF.

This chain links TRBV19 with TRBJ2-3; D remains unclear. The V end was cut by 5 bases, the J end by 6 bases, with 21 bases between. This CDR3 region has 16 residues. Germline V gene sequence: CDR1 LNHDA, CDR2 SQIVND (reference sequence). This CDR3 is CASSPSRTTVADTQYF. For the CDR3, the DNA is TGTGCCAGTAGTCCCTCCCGGACGACGGTCGCCGATACGCAGTATTTT.

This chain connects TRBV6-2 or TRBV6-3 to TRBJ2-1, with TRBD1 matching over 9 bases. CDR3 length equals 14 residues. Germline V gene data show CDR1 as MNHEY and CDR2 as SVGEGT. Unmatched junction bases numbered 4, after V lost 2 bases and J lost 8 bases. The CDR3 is CASSYGTGPDEQFF. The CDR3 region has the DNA TGTGCCAGCAGTTACGGGACAGGGCCCGATGAGCAGTTCTTC.

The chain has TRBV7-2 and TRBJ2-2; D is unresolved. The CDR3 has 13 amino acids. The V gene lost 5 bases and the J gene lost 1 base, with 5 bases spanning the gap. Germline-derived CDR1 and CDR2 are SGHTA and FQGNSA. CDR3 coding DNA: TGTGCCAGCAGCACCGAGAACACCGGGGAGCTGTTTTTT. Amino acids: CASSTENTGELFF.

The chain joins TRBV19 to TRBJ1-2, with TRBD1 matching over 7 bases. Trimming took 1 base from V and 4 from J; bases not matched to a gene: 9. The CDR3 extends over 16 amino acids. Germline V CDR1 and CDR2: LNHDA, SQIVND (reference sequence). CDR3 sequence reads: CASSIAPGGLLYGYTF. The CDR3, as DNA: TGTGCCAGTAGTATAGCCCCAGGGGGTCTCCTCTATGGCTACACCTTC.

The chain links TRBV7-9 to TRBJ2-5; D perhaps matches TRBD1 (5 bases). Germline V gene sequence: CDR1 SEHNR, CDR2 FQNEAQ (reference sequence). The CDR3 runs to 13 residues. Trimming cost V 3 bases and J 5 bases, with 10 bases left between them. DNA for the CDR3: TGTGCCAGCAGCTTGTCCCCAGGGGAGACCCAGTACTTC. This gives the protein CASSLSPGETQYF.

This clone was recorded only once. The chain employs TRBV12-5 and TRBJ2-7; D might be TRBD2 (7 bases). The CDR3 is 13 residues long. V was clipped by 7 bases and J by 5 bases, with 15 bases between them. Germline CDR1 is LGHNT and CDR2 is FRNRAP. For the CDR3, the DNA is TGTGCTAGTGAGCGGGGACAACCCCACGAGCAGTACTTC. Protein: CASERGQPHEQYF.

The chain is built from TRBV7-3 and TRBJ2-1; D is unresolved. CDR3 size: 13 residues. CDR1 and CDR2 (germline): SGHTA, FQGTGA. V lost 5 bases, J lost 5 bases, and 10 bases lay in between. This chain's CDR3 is CASSRRADNEQFF. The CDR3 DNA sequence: TGTGCCAGCAGCCGGCGAGCCGACAATGAGCAGTTCTTC.

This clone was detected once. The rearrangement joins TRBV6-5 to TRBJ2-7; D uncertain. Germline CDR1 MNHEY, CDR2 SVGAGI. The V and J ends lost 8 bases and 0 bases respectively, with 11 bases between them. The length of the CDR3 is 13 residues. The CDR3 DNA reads TGTGCCAGCCGAACTGAAAGCTCCTACGAGCAGTACTTC. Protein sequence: CASRTESSYEQYF.

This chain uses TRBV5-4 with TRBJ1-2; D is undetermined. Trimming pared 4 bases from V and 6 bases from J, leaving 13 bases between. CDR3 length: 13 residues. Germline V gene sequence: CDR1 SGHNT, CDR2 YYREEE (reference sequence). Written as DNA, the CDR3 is TGTGCCAGCAGCAGCCCCCGGGGAGATGGCTACACCTTC. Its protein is CASSSPRGDGYTF.

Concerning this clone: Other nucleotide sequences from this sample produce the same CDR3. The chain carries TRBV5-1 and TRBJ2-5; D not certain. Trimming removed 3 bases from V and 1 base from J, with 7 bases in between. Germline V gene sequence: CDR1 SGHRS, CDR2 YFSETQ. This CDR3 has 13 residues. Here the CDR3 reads CASSSDGQETQYF. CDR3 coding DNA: TGCGCCAGCAGCTCCGACGGCCAAGAGACCCAGTACTTC. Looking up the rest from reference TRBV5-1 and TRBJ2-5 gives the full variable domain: KAGVTQTPRYLIKTRGQQVTLSCSPISGHRSVSWYQQTPGQGLQFLFEYFSETQRNKGNFPGRFSGRQFSNSRSEMNVSTLELGDSALYLCASSSDGQETQYFGPGTRLLVL.

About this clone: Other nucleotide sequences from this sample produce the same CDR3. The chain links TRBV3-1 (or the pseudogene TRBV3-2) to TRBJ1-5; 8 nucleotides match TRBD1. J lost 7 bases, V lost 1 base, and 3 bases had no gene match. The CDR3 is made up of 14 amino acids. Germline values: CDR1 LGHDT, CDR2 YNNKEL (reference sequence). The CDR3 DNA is TGTGCCAGCAGCCAAGGGACAGGGAGGCAGCCCCAGCATTTT. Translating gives CASSQGTGRQPQHF.

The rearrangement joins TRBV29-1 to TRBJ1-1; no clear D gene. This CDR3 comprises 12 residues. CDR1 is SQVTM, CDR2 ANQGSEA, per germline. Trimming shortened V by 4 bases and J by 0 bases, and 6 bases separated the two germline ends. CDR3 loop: CSVVIVNTEAFF. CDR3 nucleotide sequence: TGCAGCGTTGTGATCGTGAACACTGAAGCTTTCTTT.